This T cell receptor beta chain was obtained from a study of CD4+ T cells in melanoma. Study-wide points: Neoantigen-specific CD4+ T cells in melanoma reportedly had diverse differentiation states. CD8+ T cell, macrophage and B cell function reportedly correlated with neoantigen-specific CD4+ T cells.

TCRdb's copy holds only in-frame clones and misses some; the assay was immunoSEQ multiplex PCR. The top ten clones hold 1.5% to 1.7% of a sample with 120,000 to 150,000 clones, about 90% of them seen once. CDR1 SNHLY and CDR2 FYNNEI come from the germline V gene. After removal of 5 bases from V and 3 bases from J, the junction contained 1 base not matched to a gene. The CDR3 is made up of 12 amino acids. This clone was picked up a small number of times. No antigen is known for it. This CDR3 is also generated by other DNA sequences in the sample. The clonotype comes from a human donor with melanoma. The chain couples TRBV2 to TRBJ2-7, with 7 positions matching TRBD1. As DNA, the CDR3 is TGTGCCAGCAGTCGGGACAGCTACGAGCAGTACTTC. It is translated as CASSRDSYEQYF.